The 27 T cell receptor beta chains listed next were all sequenced from one sample in a study of shared clonotypes between healthy human individuals. Profiled with immunoSEQ multiplex PCR; TCRdb holds only in-frame clones, not every one. The sample lists a few million clones, about 92% occurring once. The sequencing input was naive CD4+ T cells sorted from blood. Subset indicated: CD45RA+ positively selected. The receptors originated from a man between 18 and 35 years old in good health.

This chain connects TRBV7-2 to TRBJ2-2; D gene unclear. The CDR3 has 14 residues. Trimming pared 3 bases from V and 3 bases from J, leaving 8 bases between. Germline CDR1 SGHTA, CDR2 FQGNSA. This CDR3 reads CASSFPIDTGELFF. The CDR3, as DNA: TGTGCCAGCAGCTTCCCCATAGACACCGGGGAGCTGTTTTTT.

The chain recombines TRBV5-1 with TRBJ2-1; 14 positions match TRBD2. The CDR3 has 16 residues. V lost 4 bases to trimming and J lost 13 bases; unmatched junction nucleotides: 13. Looked up from germline, CDR1 is SGHRS and CDR2 is YFSETQ. The CDR3 DNA sequence: TGCGCCAGCAGCGCCAGTCGGACTAGCGGGGGGTATGGCCAGTTCTTC. The encoded protein is CASSASRTSGGYGQFF.

Here the CDR3 reads CASSLVWTTNTGELFF. In nucleotides, the CDR3 is TGTGCCAGCAGCTTAGTCTGGACTACGAACACCGGGGAGCTGTTTTTT. The chain has TRBV11-2 and TRBJ2-2; D might be TRBD2 (6 bases). Trimming shortened V by 1 base and J by 0 bases, and 9 bases separated the two germline ends. Germline CDR1 and CDR2: SGHAT and FQNNGV. The CDR3 has 16 residues.

The chain combines TRBV7-9 with TRBJ2-4; D tentatively fits TRBD1 or TRBD2 (5 bases each). CDR3 length equals 18 residues. V was clipped by 5 bases and J by 1 base, with 21 bases between them. Germline V gives CDR1 SEHNR, CDR2 FQNEAQ (reference sequence). CDR3: CASSPSRGGSSAKNIQYF. For the CDR3, the DNA is TGTGCCAGCAGCCCATCACGTGGGGGTTCTAGCGCCAAAAACATTCAGTACTTC.

This chain links TRBV5-1 with TRBJ1-2; no clear D. CDR3 length: 15 amino acids. Germline assignment: CDR1 SGHRS and CDR2 YFSETQ. V was clipped by 0 bases and J by 0 bases, with 9 bases between them. The CDR3 is CASSLESLTNYGYTF. The DNA for the CDR3 is TGCGCCAGCAGCTTGGAGAGCCTTACTAACTATGGCTACACCTTC.

As for this clone: Other DNA sequences in this sample translate to the same CDR3. CDR3 sequence (DNA): TGTGCCAGCAGCGTAGTGGGGGAGGCGGATACGCAGTATTTT. Translating gives CASSVVGEADTQYF. The V call is TRBV9, the J call TRBJ2-3, with D perhaps matching TRBD2 (6 bases). CDR1 and CDR2 from the germline V gene are SGDLS and YYNGEE. The V end lost 0 bases, the J end lost 6 bases, and 11 bases lay between the germline ends. The CDR3 sequence is 14 residues long.

This sequence joins TRBV20-1 and TRBJ2-3; D not certain. The V end lost 3 bases, the J end lost 8 bases, and 9 bases lay between the germline ends. The CDR3 extends over 11 amino acids. Germline loops: CDR1 DFQATT, CDR2 SNEGSKA (reference sequence). In DNA form, the CDR3 reads TGCAGTGCTAGTCAGCAAGGTACGCAGTATTTT. It encodes CSASQQGTQYF.

The J gene is TRBJ2-7, the V gene TRBV6-5; D is perhaps TRBD1 (6 bases). The germline V gene has CDR1 MNHEY and CDR2 SVGAGI. The CDR3 covers 13 residues. V gave up 6 bases and J gave up 7 bases, with 16 bases separating them. DNA of the CDR3: TGTGCCAGCAGCCAGGGATTAACAGGGGAGCAGTACTTC. Amino acid sequence: CASSQGLTGEQYF.

The chain couples TRBV2 to TRBJ1-2, with no clear D. The CDR3 spans 15 residues. The V gene's germline CDR1 is SNHLY and CDR2 FYNNEI. Trimming removed 2 bases at V and 4 bases at J, with 14 bases between. CDR3 nucleotides: TGTGCCAGCAGTGAACCGGGTCTAGCGGGCTATGGCTACACCTTC. As protein: CASSEPGLAGYGYTF.

This clone showed up just a few times. The V call is TRBV12-5, the J call TRBJ1-1; TRBD1 matches 8 bases. CDR3 size: 15 residues. Germline CDR1 reads LGHNT; CDR2 reads FRNRAP. V lost 4 bases and J lost 1; bases outside the gene matches: 5. The CDR3, as DNA: TGTGCTAGTGGTTCCGGACAGGGCGGGAACACTGAAGCTTTCTTT. It specifies CASGSGQGGNTEAFF.

CDR3 residues: CASSSPGNEQFF. In nucleotides, the CDR3 is TGCGCCAGCAGCTCCCCGGGGAATGAGCAGTTCTTC. The chain combines TRBV5-1 with TRBJ2-1, with a possible D match to TRBD2 (5 bases). This CDR3 is built from 12 residues. Germline assignment: CDR1 SGHRS and CDR2 YFSETQ. Trimming took 3 bases from V and 7 from J, leaving 8 bases between them.

The chain employs TRBV10-3 and TRBJ2-5; 11 positions match TRBD2. The assigned J gene may be wrong: the sequence end matches TRBJ2-7 better. Looked up from germline, CDR1 is ENHRY and CDR2 is SYGVKD. The CDR3 runs to 14 residues. The CDR3 region is CACGGLAGTYEQYF. CDR3 nucleotide sequence: TGTGCCTGCGGAGGACTAGCGGGTACCTACGAGCAGTACTTC.

This chain joins TRBV28 and TRBJ2-7; TRBD1 or TRBD2 may be the D gene (6 bases each). Germline V gene data show CDR1 as MDHEN and CDR2 as SYDVKM. The CDR3 spans 14 residues. V was cut by 7 bases and J by 5 bases, with 18 bases left in between. The CDR3 sequence is CASTRWRGNDEQYF. CDR3 bases: TGTGCCAGCACCCGATGGAGGGGGAACGACGAGCAGTACTTC. Drawing the rest from reference TRBV28 and TRBJ2-7, the complete variable domain is DVKVTQSSRYLVKRTGEKVFLECVQDMDHENMFWYRQDPGLGLRLIYFSYDVKMKEKGDIPEGYSVSREKKERFSLILESASTNQTSMYLCASTRWRGNDEQYFGPGTRLTVT.

This clone appeared a few times. The gene calls are TRBV7-2 and TRBJ1-1; D is undetermined. The V and J ends lost 6 bases and 2 bases respectively, with 10 bases between them. The germline V gene encodes CDR1 SGHTA and CDR2 FQGNSA. The length of the CDR3 is 13 residues. CDR3 residues: CASRPTSNTEAFF. In DNA form, the CDR3 reads TGTGCCAGCAGACCAACCTCAAACACTGAAGCTTTCTTT. Together with reference TRBV7-2 and TRBJ1-1, the CDR3 gives the full variable domain: GAGVSQSPSNKVTEKGKDVELRCDPISGHTALYWYRQSLGQGLEFLIYFQGNSAPDKSGLPSDRFSAERTGGSVSTLTIQRTQQEDSAVYLCASRPTSNTEAFFGQGTRLTVV.

As to this clone: Other DNA sequences in the same sample also yield this CDR3. J is TRBJ2-5 and V is TRBV5-1; 9 bases agree with TRBD1. In germline, CDR1 is SGHRS, CDR2 YFSETQ. Unmatched junction bases numbered 4, after V lost 0 bases and J lost 4 bases. This CDR3 is built from 15 residues. The CDR3, as DNA: TGCGCCAGCAGCTTGGCACAGGGGGCAGGAGAGACCCAGTACTTC. Translated, it gives CASSLAQGAGETQYF.

This clone has more than one count but fewer than ten. The chain recombines TRBV19 with TRBJ1-6, with 7 positions matching TRBD1. This CDR3 is built from 15 residues. Germline CDR1 and CDR2: LNHDA and SQIVND (reference sequence). The junction had 9 bases not matched to a gene; V was cut back by 1 base and J by 12 bases. The DNA of the CDR3 is TGTGCCAGTAGTATAGGGCCGGGACAGCAACTACCCCTCCACTTT. Protein product: CASSIGPGQQLPLHF.

Concerning this clone itself: The sample holds other DNA sequences that translate to the same CDR3. The V and J genes are TRBV18 and TRBJ1-4; D remains unclear. CDR1 and CDR2 from the germline V gene are KGHSH and LQKENI. V dropped 1 base and J dropped 1 base, with 1 base sitting between them. The CDR3 sequence is 13 residues long. The CDR3 region is CASSPLTNEKLFF. The CDR3 DNA follows: TGTGCCAGCTCACCACTAACTAATGAAAAACTGTTTTTT.

For the CDR3, the DNA is TGTGCCACCAGCAAGGGACTAGCGGGCGCAGATACGCAGTATTTT. Amino acids: CATSKGLAGADTQYF. The chain has TRBV15 and TRBJ2-3, with TRBD2 matching over 12 bases. The CDR3 contains 15 residues. The V gene end was trimmed by 4 bases and the J gene end by 4 bases; junction bases not matched to a gene: 3. CDR1 and CDR2 (germline): LNHNV, YYDKDF (reference sequence).

The V and J genes are TRBV30 and TRBJ1-1; D gene uncertain. Germline CDR1 and CDR2: GTSNPN and SVGIG (reference sequence). V shed 7 bases and J shed 4 bases, with 16 bases lying between them. The CDR3 is made up of 13 amino acids. The CDR3 region is CAFGVAVGTEAFF. The CDR3 bases are TGTGCCTTTGGTGTGGCAGTCGGCACTGAAGCTTTCTTT.

The chain links TRBV27 to TRBJ2-7; no clear D gene. Germline assignment: CDR1 MNHEY and CDR2 SMNVEV (reference sequence). V was shortened by 3 bases and J by 7 bases, with 13 bases between the two germline ends. The CDR3 loop spans 13 amino acids. CDR3 coding DNA: TGTGCCAGCAGTTTTGTGCAACTTGGGGAGCAGTACTTC. It is translated as CASSFVQLGEQYF.

The chain uses TRBV10-1 and TRBJ2-1, with D perhaps matching TRBD2 (6 bases). CDR3 size: 13 residues. Germline V gene data show CDR1 as WNHNN and CDR2 as SYGVQD (reference sequence). V lost 4 bases to trimming and J lost 4 bases, with 8 bases between them. DNA for the CDR3: TGCGCCAGCAGTGCGGGAGCTTACAATGAGCAGTTCTTC. This encodes CASSAGAYNEQFF.

This clone occurred once. The chain is built from TRBV10-3 and TRBJ2-3, with 12 bases fitting TRBD2. This CDR3 contains 18 residues. The germline gives CDR1 ENHRY, CDR2 SYGVKD. Losses at the gene ends were 0 bases for V and 2 bases for J; bases not matched to a gene: 6. CDR3 bases: TGTGCCATCAGTGAGTCGAGTGGACTAGCGGGGCCCACAGATACGCAGTATTTT. Residues: CAISESSGLAGPTDTQYF.

The gene calls are TRBV14 and TRBJ2-1, with TRBD2 matching over 9 bases. The CDR3 has 14 amino acids. V shed 6 bases, J shed 8 bases, and the junction held 8 bases outside the gene matches. CDR1 and CDR2 (germline): SGHDN, FVKESK. The CDR3: CASRRAGGYDEQFF. The CDR3 nucleotides read TGTGCCAGCAGACGGGCGGGGGGGTATGATGAGCAGTTCTTC.

The genes are TRBV19 and TRBJ2-6; 9 nucleotides align to TRBD1. Germline V gene sequence: CDR1 LNHDA, CDR2 SQIVND (reference sequence). V was clipped by 11 bases and J by 1 base; unmatched bases: 9. The CDR3 length is 16 residues. CDR3 in DNA: TGTGCCGCGGCACAGGGGGCAGCGTCTGGGGCCAACGTCCTGACTTTC. It specifies CAAAQGAASGANVLTF. Complete variable domain (other parts from reference TRBV19 and TRBJ2-6): DGGITQSPKYLFRKEGQNVTLSCEQNLNHDAMYWYRQDPGQGLRLIYYSQIVNDFQKGDIAEGYSVSREKKESFPLTVTSAQKNPTAFYLCAAAQGAASGANVLTFGAGSRLTVL.

The gene calls are TRBV6-1 and TRBJ2-7, with D uncertain. Looked up from germline, CDR1 is MNHNS and CDR2 is SASEGT. V lost 8 bases to trimming and J lost 1 base, with 9 bases between them. The CDR3 consists of 12 residues. In DNA form, the CDR3 reads TGTGCCAGCGTATCAGGATCCTACGAGCAGTACTTC. This encodes CASVSGSYEQYF.

Note on this clone: Other DNA sequences in this sample translate to the same CDR3. The chain links TRBV5-4 to TRBJ2-7; 8 positions agree with TRBD1. This CDR3 is built from 15 residues. The V gene's germline CDR1 is SGHNT and CDR2 YYREEE (reference sequence). V shed 1 base, J shed 4 bases, and the junction held 7 bases outside the gene matches. In DNA form, the CDR3 reads TGTGCCAGCAGCTTGCCTGGACAGGGTTCGTACGAGCAGTACTTC. Translating it yields CASSLPGQGSYEQYF.

The J gene is TRBJ2-5, the V gene TRBV11-1; either TRBD1 or TRBD2 may supply D (6 bases each). This CDR3 spans 17 amino acids. Between the trimmed V and J ends, which lost 4 bases and 1 base, there was a span of 19 bases. Germline lookup yields CDR1 SGHAT and CDR2 FQDESV (reference sequence). For the CDR3, the DNA is TGTGCCAGCAGCTCCCATCCCACGGAGGGGGGCCAAGAGACCCAGTACTTC. Translated, it gives CASSSHPTEGGQETQYF.